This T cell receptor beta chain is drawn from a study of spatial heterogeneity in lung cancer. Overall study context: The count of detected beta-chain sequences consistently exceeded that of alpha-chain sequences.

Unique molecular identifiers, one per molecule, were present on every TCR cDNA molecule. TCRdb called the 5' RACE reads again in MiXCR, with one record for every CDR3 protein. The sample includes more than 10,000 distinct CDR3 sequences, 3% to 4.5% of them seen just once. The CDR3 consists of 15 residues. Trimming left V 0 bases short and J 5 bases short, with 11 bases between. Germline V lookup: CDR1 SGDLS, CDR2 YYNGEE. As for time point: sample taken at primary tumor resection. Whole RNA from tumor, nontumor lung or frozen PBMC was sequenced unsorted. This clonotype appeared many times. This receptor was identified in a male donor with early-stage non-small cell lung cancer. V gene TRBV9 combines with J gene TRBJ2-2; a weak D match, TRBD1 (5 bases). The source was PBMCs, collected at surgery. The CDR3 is CASSVGRQITGELFF. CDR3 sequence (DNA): TGTGCCAGCAGCGTAGGGCGACAGATTACCGGGGAGCTGTTTTTT. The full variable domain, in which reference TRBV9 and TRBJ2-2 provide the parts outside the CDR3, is DSGVTQTPKHLITATGQRVTLRCSPRSGDLSVYWYQQSLDQGLQFLIQYYNGEERAKGNILERFSAQQFPDLHSELNLSSLELGDSALYFCASSVGRQITGELFFGEGSRLTVL.